This TCR beta chain was sequenced in a study of read filtering for tumor transcriptome and immune sequencing (dated by TCRdb to the early 2020s). A note on the overall study: Of the patients in the cohort, approximately 16 were male and more than 12 were female, and their mean age was about 69 years, with a range of about 45 to 85. By revised international staging, 8 patients were R-ISS I, some 17 were R-ISS II and about seven were R-ISS III. After DNase treatment, whole-transcriptome libraries were prepared with the TruSeq RNA Access Library Prep Kit. TCR-region mapped reads per sample ranged from about 4 to 10.27 million with IR-seq versus only about 75 to 1273 with RNA-seq. Using the same bone marrow samples, the study compared TCR repertoires obtained by targeted immune repertoire sequencing with those obtained by bulk whole-transcriptome sequencing. A main aim was a read-filtering strategy for immune repertoire data, specifically whether clonotypes supported by a single read should be removed. The paper as a whole reports these results and caveats: The sorted CD138-negative fraction was composed of a mixed bone marrow immune population rather than of purified T cells. In IR-seq, roughly four fifths of clonotypes but approximately 3.6% of total reads were represented by single-read clonotypes, whereas in RNA-seq, around three quarters of clonotypes and more than 40% of reads were represented by single-read clonotypes. Removing single-read clonotypes increased the correlation between IR-seq and RNA-seq shared clonotype proportions. Clonotypes were captured by IR-seq at much higher depth and more reliably than by RNA-seq, and smaller IR-seq throughput was sufficient for identification of most shared clonotypes.

In its sample, this clonotype was seen many times. It lacks a known antigen. It has no much larger one-base neighbor in the sample; base qualities were not kept. Every patient had bone marrow sampled at the time of active disease. Bone marrow mononuclear cells were isolated by Ficoll-Hypaque density gradient centrifugation. To remove myeloma plasma cells, the cells were labeled with CD138 magnetic microbeads on a MACS separator, and CD138-negative cells were then collected by negative selection. The purity of the isolated cells was checked by flow cytometry with CD138 antibodies on an Attune NxT. Total RNA was extracted using TRIzol reagent and was quantified on a NanoDrop spectrophotometer. Paired RNA-seq and IR-seq were performed on each patient's CD138-negative bone marrow sample. Starting from 400 ng RNA, TCR libraries were constructed with the Immunoverse kit using molecular barcoded adaptors that cover the alpha/delta and beta/gamma chains. The same RNA used for transcriptome sequencing was used for TCR library preparation. TCR libraries were sequenced on an Illumina HiSeq 4000 with 2 x 150 cycles. The authors' pipeline ran thus. TCR reads were aligned to human V, D, J and C references and assembled into CDR3 clonotypes with MiXCR, including quality filtering and error correction. The tcR package in R was used to analyze clonotype counts and gene usage diversity. Raw mapping reads were checked after the RNA-seq reads had been mapped by STAR aligner version 2.5.3a onto the human GRCh37 genome. To test how sequencing depth affects detected clonotypes, IR-seq fastq files were randomly downsampled with Seqtk 1.3. In-frame beta chains were kept once TCRdb had trimmed the public reads at Q25 with fastp and called clones with MiXCR. Every CDR3 protein is listed once, alongside the most common genes and DNA of its rows. These V and J calls are TCRdb output, not the study's own analysis. For this sample the table gives roughly 90,000 distinct CDR3 sequences, of which approximately 13% were detected only once. The leading ten clones occupy 14% to 15% of the sample.

The CDR3, cysteine through phenylalanine, is 16 amino acids long. Of all the DNA, just the CDR3 is kept, 48 bases in frame from base 1. From V the trimming removes 2 bases and from J it removes 3 bases, while the gene matches leave 10 bases of the junction unaccounted for. The germline V gene (reference sequence) provides CDR1 DFQATT and CDR2 SNEGSKA. This clonotype originated in a donor older than 35 with multiple myeloma. The sequenced material came from a population of CD138-negative cells sorted from bone marrow. What the cell subset or site label conveys for this sample: bone marrow mononuclear cells depleted of CD138+ plasma/myeloma cells by negative magnetic selection. This chain is built from TRBV20-1 and TRBJ2-3, with 8 middle bases fitting TRBD2. The CDR3: CSARLYQREWTDTQYF. The DNA sequence reads TGCAGTGCTAGACTTTACCAGCGGGAGTGGACAGATACGCAGTATTTT.